Listed below are T cell receptor beta chains from one sample, sequenced in a study of Tregs in tolerant kidney transplant recipients. Some clones are missing from TCRdb's copy, which holds only in-frame ones; the method was immunoSEQ multiplex PCR. Altogether tens of thousands of clones are present, 85% to 95% being singletons, with the ten largest covering about 0.3%. The sequenced sample was Tregs from blood, obtained before the transplant. These receptors came from a human donor who received a combined kidney and bone marrow transplant. The CDR3 runs from the conserved cysteine through the conserved F or W. The D gene is left open where the match is weak. The size of a clone is reported for some rows only, either as once, few or many, or as a class for expanded clones.

>TRBD1|TRBV2|TRBJ1-5|-
CASSGQGASGNQPQHF
TGTGCCAGCTCGGGACAGGGGGCTTCTGGCAATCAGCCCCAGCATTTT
>-|TRBV21-1|TRBJ2-7|few
CASSKVEAPYGGYF
TGTGCCAGCAGCAAAGTGGAAGCGCCCTACGGGGGATACTTC
>TRBD2|TRBV6-5|TRBJ2-1|once
CASTWTSGDEQFF
TGTGCCAGCACCTGGACTAGCGGGGATGAGCAGTTCTTC
>-|TRBV11-2|TRBJ2-7|-
CASSLAGSSEQYF
TGTGCCAGCAGCTTAGCGGGATCGAGCGAGCAGTACTTC
>TRBD2|TRBV7-2|TRBJ2-3|-
CASRNSGSGDTQYF
TGTGCCAGCAGAAATAGCGGGAGCGGAGATACGCAGTATTTT
>-|TRBV7-8|TRBJ2-5|-
CASSLGHGQETQYF
TGTGCCAGCAGCTTAGGACACGGACAAGAGACCCAGTACTTC
>TRBD1|TRBV7-9|TRBJ2-7|-
CASSGWAGGPSEQYF
TGTGCCAGCAGCGGTTGGGCAGGGGGACCCAGCGAGCAGTACTTC
>-|TRBV11-1|TRBJ1-2|-
CASSQVQGRDYGYTF
TGTGCCAGCAGCCAAGTACAGGGAAGGGACTATGGCTACACCTTC
>TRBD1|TRBV6-1|TRBJ2-5|-
CASSRQGSSQETQYF
TGTGCCAGCAGTAGACAGGGATCGTCCCAAGAGACCCAGTACTTC
>TRBD1|TRBV19|TRBJ1-2|-
CASSPTRQGNGYTF
TGTGCCAGTAGTCCGACCCGACAGGGAAATGGCTACACCTTC
>TRBD2|TRBV29-1|TRBJ2-1|-
CSVEGLAGGGGDEQFF
TGCAGCGTTGAGGGTCTAGCGGGAGGAGGGGGGGATGAGCAGTTCTTC
>TRBD2|TRBV27|TRBJ2-5|-
CASSFLRTSGEETQYF
TGTGCCAGCAGTTTTCTGCGGACTAGCGGAGAAGAGACCCAGTACTTC
>-|TRBV6-1|TRBJ2-3|once
CASSVTSTISTDTQYF
TGTGCCAGCAGTGTAACTAGCACCATTAGCACAGATACGCAGTATTTT
>-|TRBV5-1|TRBJ1-3|once
CASSPLGATDISGNTIYF
TGCGCCAGCAGCCCCTTAGGAGCGACGGACATCTCTGGAAACACCATATATTTT
>-|TRBV23-1|TRBJ2-3|-
CATPQDNPVTDTQYF
TGCGCCACCCCCCAGGACAACCCCGTTACAGATACGCAGTATTTT
>-|TRBV28|TRBJ1-2|-
CASSFHYGYTF
TGTGCCAGCAGTTTCCACTATGGCTACACCTTC
>-|TRBV11-2|TRBJ2-7|-
CASSLGRDTTRSSEQYF
TGTGCCAGCAGCTTAGGCCGGGACACTACTCGGAGTAGCGAGCAGTACTTC
>-|TRBV20-1|TRBJ1-2|-
CSASRVGGYTF
TGCAGTGCTAGCCGAGTGGGAGGCTACACCTTC
>TRBD1|TRBV29-1|TRBJ2-3|-
CSAYRGRLASFSAITDTQYF
TGCAGCGCGTACAGGGGGCGCCTTGCGTCCTTTTCAGCCATCACAGATACGCAGTATTTT
>TRBD2|TRBV28|TRBJ2-1|-
CASSGLAGTREQFF
TGTGCCAGCAGCGGACTAGCGGGAACGAGGGAGCAGTTCTTC
>TRBD2|TRBV19|TRBJ2-3|-
CASMGPAGLAGPTPTDTQYF
TGTGCCAGTATGGGGCCCGCGGGACTAGCGGGGCCTACCCCCACAGATACGCAGTATTTT
>TRBD2|TRBV7-2|TRBJ2-7|once
CASSLDGSGASEQYF
TGTGCCAGCAGCTTAGATGGTAGCGGGGCGAGCGAGCAGTACTTC
>TRBD1|TRBV19|TRBJ1-5|-
CASSWTGGNQPQHF
TGTGCCAGTAGCTGGACAGGGGGCAATCAGCCCCAGCATTTT
>TRBD2|TRBV4-2|TRBJ2-7|-
CASSVSGGQYEQYF
TGTGCCAGCAGCGTTAGCGGGGGGCAATACGAGCAGTACTTC
>-|TRBV5-1|TRBJ2-3|-
CASSSQGISTDTQYF
TGCGCCAGCAGCTCACAGGGAATTAGCACAGATACGCAGTATTTT
>-|TRBV19|TRBJ1-1|-
CASSIGSGGTNTEAFF
TGTGCCAGTAGTATCGGGTCTGGGGGTACGAACACTGAAGCTTTCTTT
>TRBD1|TRBV2|TRBJ2-3|few
CASRGETGDTDTQYF
TGTGCCAGCAGGGGGGAGACAGGGGACACAGATACGCAGTATTTT
>-|TRBV7-8|TRBJ2-3|-
CASSLRVDRTDTQYF
TGTGCCAGCAGCTTAAGAGTAGACCGCACAGATACGCAGTATTTT
>-|TRBV28|TRBJ1-1|once
CASSLGASHIDTEAFF
TGTGCCAGCAGTTTAGGGGCATCTCACATCGACACTGAAGCTTTCTTT